This T cell receptor (beta chain) derives from a study of human thymus T cells (dated by TCRdb to the early 2020s). For the study in its entirety: The study described the TCR alpha and beta repertoires in under 10 infant thymus samples and a handful of matching peripheral blood samples. The infant donors were roughly 6 to 244 days old, and the cohort included over 5 males and two females. Findings and caveats that apply to the study as a whole: Biased V and J gene segment usage appeared to be present in both thymic and peripheral blood repertoires. On average, roughly 800,000 unique TCRB clonotypes were obtained from thymus samples, compared with about 86,000 from blood samples. According to the related research, thymic TCR repertoires were highly overlapping among unrelated individuals.

In the germline V gene (reference sequence), CDR1 corresponds to SGHNT and CDR2 to YYREEE. From the cysteine through the phenylalanine, the CDR3 covers 15 amino acids. Only the CDR3 DNA stays, 45 bases, in frame from base 1. V is clipped by 3 bases and J by 0 bases, and the sequence between their germline boundaries is 12 bases long. The thymus tissue came from surgical resects taken out during corrective cardiac surgery. Donors were immunologically healthy infants undergoing open corrective cardiac surgery for congenital heart defects in Finland. Thymocytes were released mechanically from tissue and stored at -70 °C as pellets of 10-30 million cells. Genomic DNA was extracted from frozen cell pellets with a QIAsymphony instrument. In the case of this clone: Its antigen is still unknown. No base qualities exist here, and no much larger clone lies one base off it.

The immunoSEQ multiplex PCR assay was used to amplify the TCRB and TCRAD loci from a standardized quantity of quality-controlled genomic DNA. The amplicons spanned the V(D)J region and were long enough to cover the CDR3 and allow V and J genes to be identified. The commercial immunoSEQ service was used to sequence amplicons on an Illumina platform. As for the authors' bioinformatics: Primer bias and sequencing errors were corrected as previously described, and TCRAD and TCRB definitions were based on the IMGT database. The repertoires were analysed using immunoSEQ Analyzer 3.0 and VDJTools for basic statistics, V/J segment usage, diversity estimates, rarefaction and pairwise overlap. Chao1, ChaoE, Efron-Thisted, Shannon and inverse Simpson indices were used to estimate diversity, which was also estimated on datasets down-sampled to the smallest sample. Repertoire overlap was assessed by strict matching of CDR3 nucleotide sequence, V gene and J gene, and clustering was done by Jaccard-based multidimensional scaling. This is the immuneACCESS table as TCRdb keeps it, with only in-frame sequences that have V and J called. A part of the clones is gone; compared with another copy, unresolved V genes explain less than half, and the rest is unexplained. V, J and clone size reflect that table, while D and trimming were determined from the DNA. This sample lists fewer than 90,000 clones; roughly 97% were detected once. The leading ten clones occupy approximately 0.03% of the sample.

The sequenced material came from thymus tissue. The receptor was isolated from a boy under three years old with a congenital heart defect but otherwise immunologically healthy. The receptor chain draws on TRBV5-4 and TRBJ2-5; perhaps TRBD2 is the D gene, with 6 bases matching. The CDR3 sequence is CASSSIRGYQETQYF. The sequence in DNA is TGTGCCAGCAGCTCAATTCGGGGGTACCAAGAGACCCAGTACTTC.